The subject of this entry is one T cell receptor beta chain. This sample is part of a study of spatial heterogeneity in lung cancer. TCRdb used MiXCR to reprocess the 5' RACE reads, holding one entry per CDR3 protein. The sample records approximately 52,000 distinct CDR3 sequences, roughly 5% being singletons. The time point is: sample taken at primary tumor resection. Extraction of whole RNA from tumor, nontumor lung or frozen PBMC preceded unsorted sequencing. The donors were 55 to 80 patients with non-small cell lung cancer that was early-stage and untreated. V was clipped by 6 bases and J by 8 bases; unmatched bases: 8. Germline V gene data show CDR1 as DFQATT and CDR2 as SNEGSKA (reference sequence). This CDR3 has 12 residues.

The clonotype comes from a male donor with early-stage non-small cell lung cancer. Sequenced here: PBMCs, sampled at surgery. The chain couples TRBV20-1 to TRBJ1-2; 8 bases match TRBD1. In nucleotides, the CDR3 is TGCAGTGCGCCCAGGGGGCGCAAAGGCTACACCTTC. Translation gives CSAPRGRKGYTF.